This T cell receptor beta chain originates from a study of blood T cells in healthy people across ages. Study-wide background: Per two T cells, template switching captured roughly one barcoded beta molecule. Study-wide results and caveats: Expanded clonotype changes were possibly confounded by unknown donor CMV status.

Germline-derived CDR1 and CDR2 are MGHRA and YSYEKL. CDR3 length: 17 residues. V was pared by 0 bases and J by 1 base, with 15 bases between. Primed by a sample-barcoded 5' primer and a J-beta primer mix, a second PCR proceeded for about 7 to 12 cycles. TCRdb analysed the 5' RACE reads with MiXCR anew, one entry per CDR3 protein. Of roughly 1,800,000 distinct CDR3 sequences in the sample, approximately 50% were seen once. On this clonotype itself: Its antigen is undetermined.

Sequences were obtained from blood. The receptor was isolated from a woman in her 40s in good health. The J gene is TRBJ1-1, the V gene TRBV4-1; D is unresolved. The CDR3 here is CASSQEVVQPGNTEAFF. The CDR3 DNA reads as TGCGCCAGCAGCCAAGAAGTGGTCCAACCAGGGAACACTGAAGCTTTCTTT.